These T cell receptor beta chains were read from a single sample in a study of blood T cells in healthy people across ages. TCRdb re-analysed the 5' RACE reads in MiXCR, keeping a single row per CDR3 protein. The sample lists roughly 930,000 distinct CDR3 sequences; roughly 52% were seen once. The source material was blood. These receptor sequences come from a man aged 25 to 45 in good health. Both conserved end residues are part of each CDR3. D genes are given only for firm matches. Size is stated for part of the rows, as once, few or many counts, or as a class when the clone is expanded.

j_call	clone_size	d_call	v_call	cdr3_nt	cdr3_aa
TRBJ2-3	few	-	TRBV3-1	TGTGCCAGCAGCCAGAGCGGTCTTAGCACAGATACGCAGTATTTT	CASSQSGLSTDTQYF
TRBJ1-2	-	-	TRBV4-2	TGTGTCAGCAGCCAAGAGTCAAGGGGTGATGGCTACACCTTC	CVSSQESRGDGYTF
TRBJ2-1	many	-	TRBV7-6	TGTGCCAGCAGACAAGACAATGAGCAGTTCTTC	CASRQDNEQFF
TRBJ2-1	many	TRBD2	TRBV4-3	TGCGCCAGCAGCCCACTAGCGGGGGTCTACAATGAGCAGTTCTTC	CASSPLAGVYNEQFF
TRBJ2-1	-	-	TRBV12-3/TRBV12-4	TGTGCCAGCAGCCGACACAGGGACCAAGAGACCCAGTTCTTC	CASSRHRDQETQFF
TRBJ2-7	-	-	TRBV29-1	TGCAGCGTTGGGCTAGCCTCCTACGAGCAGTACTTC	CSVGLASYEQYF
TRBJ2-5	-	-	TRBV29-1	TGCAGCGTTGCTTGGGGGCAGGGGCAAGAGACCCAGTACTTC	CSVAWGQGQETQYF
TRBJ2-7	-	TRBD2	TRBV12-3/TRBV12-4	TGTGCCAGCAGTCCCGGACTAGCGAGGTGGGAGCAGTACTTC	CASSPGLARWEQYF
TRBJ2-3	-	-	TRBV30	TGTGCCTGGAGTTACAGCGATTATACGCAGTATTTT	CAWSYSDYTQYF
TRBJ2-5	many	-	TRBV3-1	TGTGCCAGCAGCCAAGTGCAGGAGACCCAGTACTTC	CASSQVQETQYF
TRBJ1-2	few	TRBD1	TRBV6-1	TGTGCCAGCAGTGCGGGACAGAGCGGGCGTCAAAACTATGGCTACACCTTC	CASSAGQSGRQNYGYTF
TRBJ2-5	-	TRBD2	TRBV20-1	TGCAGTGCTAGAGATTATAGGACTAGCGGGGGATGGGAGCAGTACTTC	CSARDYRTSGGWEQYF